What follows is one T cell receptor (beta chain) and its context. The data are from a study of cytomegalovirus exposure and HLA in healthy donors. Primers for the PCR totalled 60 Vbeta and 13 Jbeta. Only in-frame clones appear in the TCRdb table, and some are missing; sequencing was by immunoSEQ multiplex PCR. The profile shows roughly 150,000 clones, under 90% of them singletons. The sequence derives from a male donor in good health and CMV-seronegative. Sequencing input: PBMCs.

The CDR3 region is CAISAPGQIQETQYF. Here the CDR3 DNA reads TGTGCCATCAGTGCTCCGGGACAGATCCAAGAGACCCAGTACTTC. The V gene is TRBV10-3, the J gene TRBJ2-5; 7 positions agree with TRBD1. CDR1 and CDR2 from the germline V gene are ENHRY and SYGVKD. The CDR3 runs 15 residues. Trimming cost V 4 bases and J 1 base; bases outside gene matches: 6.